Included here is one T cell receptor beta chain sequence, with context. Per germline, CDR1 MDHEN and CDR2 SYDVKM. V lost 2 bases to trimming and J lost 6 bases, with 16 bases between them. There are 16 residues in the CDR3. TCR beta CDR3 region amplification was performed from RNA transcripts. A first-round RT-PCR of the TCR CDR3 used the HTBI primer set. A single record per CDR3 protein comes from TCRdb applying MiXCR to the multiplex PCR reads. Of around 800,000 distinct CDR3 sequences listed, 35% to 45% are singletons. These data are taken from a study of T cells in Graves' hyperthyroidism and ophthalmopathy.

The TCR was taken from a man between 18 and 29 years old with Graves' hyperthyroidism. Sequencing used blood. The V and J genes are TRBV28 and TRBJ1-4; weak D call: TRBD1 (6 bases). DNA for the CDR3: TGTGCCAGCAGTTTACTTTCCGCCAGGGGATATGAAAAACTGTTTTTT. Protein: CASSLLSARGYEKLFF.